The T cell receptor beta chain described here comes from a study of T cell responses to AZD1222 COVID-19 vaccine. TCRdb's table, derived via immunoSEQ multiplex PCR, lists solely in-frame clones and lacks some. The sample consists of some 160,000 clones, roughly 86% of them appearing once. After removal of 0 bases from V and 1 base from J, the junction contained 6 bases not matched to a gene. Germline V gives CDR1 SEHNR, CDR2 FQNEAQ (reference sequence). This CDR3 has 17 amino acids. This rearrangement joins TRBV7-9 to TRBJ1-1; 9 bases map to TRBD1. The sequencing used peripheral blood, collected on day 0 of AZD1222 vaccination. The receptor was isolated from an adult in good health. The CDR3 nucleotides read TGTGCCAGCAGCTTAGCGAGGGGACAGGGCCCGAACACTGAAGCTTTCTTT. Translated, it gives CASSLARGQGPNTEAFF. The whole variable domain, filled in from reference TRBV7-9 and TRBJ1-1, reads DTGVSQNPRHKITKRGQNVTFRCDPISEHNRLYWYRQTLGQGPEFLTYFQNEAQLEKSRLLSDRFSAERPKGSFSTLEIQRTEQGDSAMYLCASSLARGQGPNTEAFFGQGTRLTVV.